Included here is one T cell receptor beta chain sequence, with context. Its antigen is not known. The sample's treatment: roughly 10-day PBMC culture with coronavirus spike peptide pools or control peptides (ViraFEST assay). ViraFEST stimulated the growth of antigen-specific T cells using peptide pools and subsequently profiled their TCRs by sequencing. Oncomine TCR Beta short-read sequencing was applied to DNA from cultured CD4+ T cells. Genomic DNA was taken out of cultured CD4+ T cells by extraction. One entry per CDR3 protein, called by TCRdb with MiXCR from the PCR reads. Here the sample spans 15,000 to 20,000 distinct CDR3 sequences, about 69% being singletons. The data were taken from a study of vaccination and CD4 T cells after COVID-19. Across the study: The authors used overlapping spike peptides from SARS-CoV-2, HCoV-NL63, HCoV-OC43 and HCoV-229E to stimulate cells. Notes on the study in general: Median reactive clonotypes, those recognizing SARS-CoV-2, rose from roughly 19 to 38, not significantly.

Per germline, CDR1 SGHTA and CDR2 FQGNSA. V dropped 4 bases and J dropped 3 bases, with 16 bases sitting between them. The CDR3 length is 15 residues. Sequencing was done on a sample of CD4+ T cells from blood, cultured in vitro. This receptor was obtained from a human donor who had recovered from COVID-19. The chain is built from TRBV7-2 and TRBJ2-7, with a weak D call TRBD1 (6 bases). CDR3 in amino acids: CASSSRTENHYEQYF. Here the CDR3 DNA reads TGTGCCAGCAGCTCGAGGACAGAAAACCACTACGAGCAGTACTTC.